Presented here are 14 T cell receptor beta chains from one specimen sequenced in a study of cytomegalovirus exposure and HLA in healthy donors. Amplification used 60 Vbeta primers and 13 Jbeta primers. Data came from immunoSEQ multiplex PCR; TCRdb stores just in-frame clones and leaves some out. The sample has under 250,000 clones, approximately 87% seen once. The sample consisted of PBMCs. The receptors originated from a human donor in good health.

This sequence joins TRBV19 and TRBJ2-3; TRBD2 might be the D (5 bases). This CDR3 comprises 18 residues. The germline CDR1 and CDR2 sequences are LNHDA and SQIVND (reference sequence). Trimming stripped 6 bases from V and 0 bases from J, with 22 bases between. This chain's CDR3 is CASRARAGRTTSTDTQYF. DNA for the CDR3: TGTGCCAGTAGGGCTAGGGCGGGCCGTACTACTAGCACAGATACGCAGTATTTT.

This clone has more than one count but fewer than ten. This sequence joins TRBV2 and TRBJ2-5, with a tentative D call TRBD1 (6 bases). The assigned J gene may be wrong: the sequence end matches TRBJ2-7 better. Germline V lookup: CDR1 SNHLY, CDR2 FYNNEI. The CDR3 covers 12 residues. CDR3: CASTIQGYEQYF. The CDR3 coding sequence is TGTGCCAGCACGATACAGGGCTACGAGCAGTACTTC.

The gene calls are TRBV6-6 and TRBJ2-7, with 9 bases identical to TRBD2. With V trimmed by 7 bases and J by 4 bases, 8 bases remained unmatched. The V gene's germline CDR1 is MNHNY and CDR2 SVGAGI (reference sequence). The CDR3 contains 14 residues. CDR3 DNA: TGTGCCAGCACTCCGGGACTAGCAGCGTACGAGCAGTACTTC. Protein: CASTPGLAAYEQYF.

The V and J genes are TRBV10-3 and TRBJ1-4; perhaps TRBD1 as D (6 bases). CDR3 length: 15 residues. Trimming removed 6 bases from V and 5 bases from J, with 16 bases in between. Germline V CDR1 and CDR2: ENHRY, SYGVKD. CDR3 protein: CAIRGGGTVNEKLFF. The CDR3 nucleotides read TGTGCCATCAGAGGGGGGGGGACGGTGAATGAAAAACTGTTTTTT.

This rearrangement joins TRBV7-9 to TRBJ2-1; 9 nucleotides align to TRBD2. Germline CDR1 reads SEHNR; CDR2 reads FQNEAQ (reference sequence). V was clipped by 5 bases and J by 7 bases; unmatched bases: 15. The CDR3 spans 17 residues. The CDR3 DNA reads as TGTGCCAGCAGCGCGACCGGGACTAGCTCCTCGGGGAATGAGCAGTTCTTC. Its translation is CASSATGTSSSGNEQFF. Using reference TRBV7-9 and TRBJ2-1 for the parts outside the CDR3, the full variable domain is DTGVSQNPRHKITKRGQNVTFRCDPISEHNRLYWYRQTLGQGPEFLTYFQNEAQLEKSRLLSDRFSAERPKGSFSTLEIQRTEQGDSAMYLCASSATGTSSSGNEQFFGPGTRLTVL.

The V call is TRBV14, the J call TRBJ2-1; the D is unclear. CDR3 length: 17 amino acids. CDR1 is SGHDN and CDR2 is FVKESK in the germline V gene. V lost 0 bases and J 0 bases, leaving 12 bases between the germline ends. The CDR3 region has the DNA TGTGCCAGCAGCCAAGAGTCGAGCCTTCCCTCCTACAATGAGCAGTTCTTC. Protein product: CASSQESSLPSYNEQFF.

The rearrangement links TRBV6-1 to TRBJ2-5; 7 nucleotides agree with TRBD2. This CDR3 spans 15 amino acids. Germline lookup yields CDR1 MNHNS and CDR2 SASEGT. V lost 2 bases and J lost 7; bases outside the gene matches: 10. This chain's CDR3 is CASSESWEGRGTQYF. In DNA, the CDR3 is TGTGCCAGCAGTGAATCGTGGGAGGGCCGAGGGACCCAGTACTTC.

This clone was recorded only once. The chain carries TRBV5-1 and TRBJ2-5; TRBD1 is a possible D gene (5 bases). V lost 5 bases and J 2 bases, leaving 13 bases between the germline ends. CDR3 size: 14 residues. CDR1 and CDR2 (germline): SGHRS, YFSETQ. The CDR3 is CASRYTGSQETQYF. The CDR3 bases are TGCGCCAGCAGATATACAGGATCTCAAGAGACCCAGTACTTC.

The rearrangement uses TRBV28 and TRBJ1-2; D not resolved. The germline V gene has CDR1 MDHEN and CDR2 SYDVKM. The CDR3 has 13 residues. Trimming stripped 3 bases from V and 8 bases from J, with 13 bases between. DNA for the CDR3: TGTGCCAGCAGTTTGGGGAGCCTTCCGGGCTACACCTTC. Translation gives CASSLGSLPGYTF.

The chain has TRBV9 and TRBJ2-1; possible D gene TRBD2, 6 bases. CDR1 and CDR2 (germline): SGDLS, YYNGEE. Trimming left V 0 bases short and J 7 bases short, with 14 bases between. The CDR3 runs 15 residues. CDR3 residues: CASSVGDSPTNEQFF. The DNA of the CDR3 is TGTGCCAGCAGCGTAGGGGACTCCCCAACTAATGAGCAGTTCTTC.

V is TRBV30 and J is TRBJ1-2, with no clear D. V dropped 0 bases and J dropped 2 bases, with 7 bases sitting between them. CDR1 GTSNPN and CDR2 SVGIG come from the germline V gene (reference sequence). The CDR3 is 13 amino acids. This CDR3 reads CAWSVIRNYGYTF. The CDR3, as DNA: TGTGCCTGGAGTGTCATACGGAACTATGGCTACACCTTC.

The V call is TRBV7-2, the J call TRBJ1-2; D uncertain. Germline V gene lookup returns CDR1 SGHTA and CDR2 FQGNSA. The CDR3 runs to 12 residues. Trimming left V 5 bases short and J 4 bases short, with 8 bases between. Here the CDR3 reads CASSPRGYGYTF. The CDR3, as DNA: TGTGCCAGCAGCCCACGGGGCTATGGCTACACCTTC. The full variable domain, its missing parts supplied by reference TRBV7-2 and TRBJ1-2, is GAGVSQSPSNKVTEKGKDVELRCDPISGHTALYWYRQSLGQGLEFLIYFQGNSAPDKSGLPSDRFSAERTGGSVSTLTIQRTQQEDSAVYLCASSPRGYGYTFGSGTRLTVV.

V is TRBV18 and J is TRBJ2-5; D is ambiguous. The V end lost 7 bases, the J end lost 2 bases, and 5 bases lay between the germline ends. In germline, CDR1 is KGHSH, CDR2 LQKENI. CDR3 length: 11 residues. CDR3 nucleotide sequence: TGTGCCAGCTTAGAACAAGAGACCCAGTACTTC. It translates to CASLEQETQYF.

A few counts support this clone. This rearrangement joins TRBV5-4 to TRBJ1-4; possible D gene TRBD1, 6 bases. Between the trimmed V and J ends, which lost 1 base and 8 bases, there was a span of 12 bases. This CDR3 has 14 amino acids. Germline values: CDR1 SGHNT, CDR2 YYREEE (reference sequence). This CDR3 reads CASSLRGSQEKLFF. The CDR3 nucleotides are TGTGCCAGCAGCTTGAGGGGGAGTCAGGAAAAACTGTTTTTT.